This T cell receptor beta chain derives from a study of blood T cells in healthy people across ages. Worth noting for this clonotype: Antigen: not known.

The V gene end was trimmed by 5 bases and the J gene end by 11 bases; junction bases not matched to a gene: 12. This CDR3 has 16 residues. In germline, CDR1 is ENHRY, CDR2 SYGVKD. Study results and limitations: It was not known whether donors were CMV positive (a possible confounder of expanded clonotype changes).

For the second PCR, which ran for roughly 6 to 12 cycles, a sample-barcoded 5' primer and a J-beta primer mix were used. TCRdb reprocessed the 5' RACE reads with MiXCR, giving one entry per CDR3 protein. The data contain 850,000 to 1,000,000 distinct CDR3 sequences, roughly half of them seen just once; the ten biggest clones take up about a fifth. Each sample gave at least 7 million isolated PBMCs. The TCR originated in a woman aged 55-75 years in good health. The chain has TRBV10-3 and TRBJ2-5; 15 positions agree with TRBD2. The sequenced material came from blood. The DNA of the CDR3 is TGTGCCATCAGTTTCGGCAAGGGACTAGCGGGAGGTGAGCAGTACTTC. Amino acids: CAISFGKGLAGGEQYF.